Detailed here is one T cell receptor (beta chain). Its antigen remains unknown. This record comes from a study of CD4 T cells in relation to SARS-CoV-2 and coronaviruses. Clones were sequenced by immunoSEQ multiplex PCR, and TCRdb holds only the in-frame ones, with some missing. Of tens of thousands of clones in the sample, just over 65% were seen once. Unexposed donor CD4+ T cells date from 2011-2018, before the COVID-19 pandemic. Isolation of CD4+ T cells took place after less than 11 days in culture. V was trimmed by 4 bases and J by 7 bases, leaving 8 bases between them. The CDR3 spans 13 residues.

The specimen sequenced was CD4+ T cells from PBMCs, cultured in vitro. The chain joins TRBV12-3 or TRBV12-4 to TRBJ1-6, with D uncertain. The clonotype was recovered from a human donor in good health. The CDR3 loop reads CASSWEDNSPLHF. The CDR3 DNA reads TGTGCCAGCAGTTGGGAGGACAATTCACCCCTCCACTTT.